This T cell receptor (beta chain) appears in the sequencing data of a study of blood T cell repertoires in COVID-19. Study-level information: The samples span acute and convalescent COVID-19 from the United States, Italy and Spain.

Sequencing was performed with immunoSEQ multiplex PCR; in TCRdb, only in-frame clones are kept and a portion is missing. This table has 200,000 or so clones, approximately 82% appearing once. Germline CDR1 reads SGHDT; CDR2 reads YYEEEE. The V segment lost 4 bases and the J segment 2 bases; nucleotides outside the gene matches: 3. The CDR3 spans 14 residues. The rearrangement links TRBV5-6 to TRBJ1-2; 9 positions match TRBD1. The sample taken for sequencing was peripheral blood. This clonotype was obtained from a human donor with acute or convalescent COVID-19. The donor label of this sample is uncertain. CDR3 in DNA: TGTGCCAGCAGCCAGGACAGGGGAAACTATGGCTACACCTTC. It is translated as CASSQDRGNYGYTF.